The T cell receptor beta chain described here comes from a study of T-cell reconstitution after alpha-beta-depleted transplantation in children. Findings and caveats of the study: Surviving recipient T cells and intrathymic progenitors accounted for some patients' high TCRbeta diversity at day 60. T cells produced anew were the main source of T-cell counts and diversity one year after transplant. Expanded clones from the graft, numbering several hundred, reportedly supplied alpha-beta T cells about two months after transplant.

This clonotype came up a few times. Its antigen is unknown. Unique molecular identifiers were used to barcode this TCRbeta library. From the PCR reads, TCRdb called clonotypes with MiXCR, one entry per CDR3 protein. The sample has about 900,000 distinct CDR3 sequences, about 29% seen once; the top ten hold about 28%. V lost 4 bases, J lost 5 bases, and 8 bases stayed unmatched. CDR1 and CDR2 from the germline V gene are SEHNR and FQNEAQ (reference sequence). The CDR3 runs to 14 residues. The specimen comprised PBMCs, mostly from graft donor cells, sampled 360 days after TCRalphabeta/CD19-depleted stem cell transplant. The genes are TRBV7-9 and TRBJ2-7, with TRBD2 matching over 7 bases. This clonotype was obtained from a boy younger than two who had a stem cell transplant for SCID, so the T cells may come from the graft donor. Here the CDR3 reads CASSWSGKGDEQYF. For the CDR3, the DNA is TGTGCCAGCAGCTGGAGCGGGAAAGGGGACGAGCAGTACTTC.